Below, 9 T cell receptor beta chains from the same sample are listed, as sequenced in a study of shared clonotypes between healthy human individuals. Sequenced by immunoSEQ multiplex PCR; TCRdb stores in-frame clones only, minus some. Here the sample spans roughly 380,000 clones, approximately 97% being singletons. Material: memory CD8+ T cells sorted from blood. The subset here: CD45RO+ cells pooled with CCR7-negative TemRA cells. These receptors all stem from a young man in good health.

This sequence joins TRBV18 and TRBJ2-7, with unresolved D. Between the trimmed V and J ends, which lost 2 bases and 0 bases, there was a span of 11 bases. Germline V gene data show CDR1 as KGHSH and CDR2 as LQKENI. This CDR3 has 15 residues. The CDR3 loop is CASSPSGVSSYEQYF. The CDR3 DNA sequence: TGTGCCAGCTCACCAAGTGGGGTTAGCTCCTACGAGCAGTACTTC. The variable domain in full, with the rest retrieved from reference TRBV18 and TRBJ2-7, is NAGVMQNPRHLVRRRGQEARLRCSPMKGHSHVYWYRQLPEEGLKFMVYLQKENIIDESGMPKERFSAEFPKEGPSILRIQQVVRGDSAAYFCASSPSGVSSYEQYFGPGTRLTVT.

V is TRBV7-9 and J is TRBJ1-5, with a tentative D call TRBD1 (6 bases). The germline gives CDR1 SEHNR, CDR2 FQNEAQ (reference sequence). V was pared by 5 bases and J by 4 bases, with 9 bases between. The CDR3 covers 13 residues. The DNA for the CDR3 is TGTGCCAGCAGCCCCCAGGGGAATCAGCCCCAGCATTTT. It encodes CASSPQGNQPQHF.

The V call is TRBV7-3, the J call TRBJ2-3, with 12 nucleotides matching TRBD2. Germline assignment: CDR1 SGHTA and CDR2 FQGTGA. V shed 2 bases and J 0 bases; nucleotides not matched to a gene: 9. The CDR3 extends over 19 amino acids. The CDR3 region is CASSLQGTSGYFSTDTQYF. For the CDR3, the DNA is TGTGCCAGCAGCTTACAGGGGACTAGCGGGTACTTTAGCACAGATACGCAGTATTTT. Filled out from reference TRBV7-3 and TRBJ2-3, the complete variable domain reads GAGVSQTPSNKVTEKGKYVELRCDPISGHTALYWYRQSLGQGPEFLIYFQGTGAADDSGLPNDRFFAVRPEGSVSTLKIQRTERGDSAVYLCASSLQGTSGYFSTDTQYFGPGTRLTVL.

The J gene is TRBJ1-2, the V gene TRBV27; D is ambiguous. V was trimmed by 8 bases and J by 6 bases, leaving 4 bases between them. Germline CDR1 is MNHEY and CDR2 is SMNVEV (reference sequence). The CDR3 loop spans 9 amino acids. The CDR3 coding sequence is TGTGCCAGCTCTAATGGCTACACCTTC. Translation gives CASSNGYTF.

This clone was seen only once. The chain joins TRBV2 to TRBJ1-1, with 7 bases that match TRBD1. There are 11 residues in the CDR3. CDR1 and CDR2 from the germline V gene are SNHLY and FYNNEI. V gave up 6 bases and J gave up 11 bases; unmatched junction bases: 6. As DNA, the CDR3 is TGTGCCAGCAGATACAGGGGAAGGGCTTTCTTT. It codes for CASRYRGRAFF.

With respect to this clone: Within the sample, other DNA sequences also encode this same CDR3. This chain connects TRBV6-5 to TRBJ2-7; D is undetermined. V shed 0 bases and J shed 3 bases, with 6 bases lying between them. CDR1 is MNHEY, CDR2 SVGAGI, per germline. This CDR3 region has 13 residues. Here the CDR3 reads CASSYSRFYEQYF. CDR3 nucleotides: TGTGCCAGCAGTTACTCGAGGTTCTACGAGCAGTACTTC.

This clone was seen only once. The CDR3 here is CASTSSGTTDTQYF. The CDR3 DNA reads TGTGCCAGCACTTCCAGCGGAACCACAGATACGCAGTATTTT. This chain joins TRBV6-5 and TRBJ2-3; D perhaps matches TRBD2 (5 bases). V was cut by 7 bases and J by 2 bases, with 13 bases left in between. Germline V lookup: CDR1 MNHEY, CDR2 SVGAGI. This CDR3 is 14 amino acids long.

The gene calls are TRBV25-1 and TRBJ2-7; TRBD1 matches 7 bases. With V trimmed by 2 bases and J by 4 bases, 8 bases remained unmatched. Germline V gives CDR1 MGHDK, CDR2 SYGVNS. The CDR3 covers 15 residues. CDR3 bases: TGTGCCAGCAGTGAAGTAAAGGGGGCTCGGTACGAGCAGTACTTC. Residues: CASSEVKGARYEQYF.

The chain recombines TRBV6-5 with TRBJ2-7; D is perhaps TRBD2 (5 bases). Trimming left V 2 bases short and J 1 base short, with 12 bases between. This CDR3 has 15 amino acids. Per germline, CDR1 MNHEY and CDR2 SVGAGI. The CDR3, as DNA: TGTGCCAGCAGTTACCGTTCCACTAGATCCTACGAGCAGTACTTC. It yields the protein CASSYRSTRSYEQYF.